The clone carrying this T cell receptor beta chain was observed a few times. No antigen is known for it. The sample comes from a study of T-cell memory formation after mild COVID-19. Across the whole study: Among the donors, TCR clusters were largely specific to each donor.

Study-level results: Of the contracting clones, CD4+ ones lay mainly in CM and EM, and CD8+ ones in EMRA. Pre-infection memory held some responding clones, suggesting pre-existing cross-reactive T cells responded.

Germline V lookup: CDR1 LNHDA, CDR2 SQIVND (reference sequence). This CDR3 is built from 14 residues. V was cut by 5 bases and J by 0 bases, with 10 bases left in between. Via MiXCR, TCRdb re-called the 5' RACE reads, giving one row per CDR3 protein. The profile shows approximately 240,000 distinct CDR3 sequences, about 16% of them singletons. The receptor's source is a man aged 18 to 35 who had mild COVID-19 (a few samples of this study predate the infection). Cell type and time point are not known. The sequenced material came from PBMCs or a T cell subset sorted from them (not recorded which). The chain uses TRBV19 and TRBJ1-2, with D maybe TRBD1 (6 bases). The CDR3 bases are TGTGCCAGTAGTGGGACATCGGCTAACTATGGCTACACCTTC. It specifies CASSGTSANYGYTF.